This T cell receptor (beta chain) was sequenced for a study of T cell repertoires and HLA-DP antigens. Generated by immunoSEQ multiplex PCR, the TCRdb table keeps only in-frame clones and is missing some. The top ten hold under 0.35% of the sample, which has over 100,000 clones, around 93% seen once. This CDR3 has 13 amino acids. Germline CDR1 and CDR2: SQVTM and ANQGSEA. V was clipped by 4 bases and J by 0 bases, with 8 bases between them. For this clone: What it binds is unknown. The sample holds other DNA sequences that translate to the same CDR3.

The rearrangement uses TRBV29-1 and TRBJ2-3; a possible D gene is TRBD1 (5 bases). What was sequenced was CD4+ T cells from PBMCs. This TCR was recovered from a woman between 18 and 29 years old in good health and CMV-seronegative. The CDR3 sequence is CSVGGRSTDTQYF. CDR3 DNA: TGCAGCGTTGGGGGCAGAAGCACAGATACGCAGTATTTT.